The rows below give T cell receptor beta chains drawn from one sample of a study of T cells expressing NK-cell markers. TCRdb reprocessed the 5' RACE reads, with one entry per CDR3 protein and no DNA. The sample's table shows more than 400,000 distinct CDR3 sequences. Sequences were obtained from blood T cells: a sorted CD56 or NKG2C T cell subset, CD4+ or CD8+ T cells, or bulk PBMC T cells (not recorded which). The receptors come from a woman aged 18-69 years in good health. The CDR3 runs from the conserved cysteine through the conserved F or W.

v_call	j_call	cdr3_length	cdr3_aa
TRBV19	TRBJ1-1	14	CASNLGQSNTEAFF
TRBV29-1	TRBJ2-3	11	CSVYGRDVQYF
TRBV4-3	TRBJ1-1	13	CASSQERLTEAFF
TRBV18	TRBJ2-1	13	CASSPRFGNEQFF
TRBV20-1	TRBJ1-1	12	CSARGLLAEAFF
TRBV20-1	TRBJ2-3	15	CSAAGHLSGTDTQYF
TRBV7-2	TRBJ2-4	13	CASSLSWGNIQYF
TRBV7-2	TRBJ2-3	15	CASSLVTGGMDTQYF
TRBV7-8	TRBJ1-6	14	CASSLVRGDSPLHF
TRBV19	TRBJ1-1	12	CASSIQGTEAFF
TRBV6-2/TRBV6-3	TRBJ2-7	16	CASRSASAAFSYEQYF
TRBV5-1	TRBJ2-5	12	CASSLHQETQYF
TRBV7-4	TRBJ1-1	16	CASRKEWGNWNTEAFF
TRBV20-1	TRBJ2-5	16	CSASRGALASQETQYF
TRBV12-3/TRBV12-4	TRBJ2-1	14	CASSSSVGENEQFF
TRBV7-2	TRBJ1-4	14	CASSWDRGDEKLFF
TRBV11-2	TRBJ2-1	17	CASSLGRWAASGEEQFF
TRBV2	TRBJ2-1	11	CASSQNHEQFF
TRBV28	TRBJ2-2	16	CASLPGLAGNTGELFF
TRBV28	TRBJ2-5	14	CASSLLTDQETQYF
TRBV15	TRBJ1-2	16	CATSRSDSLANYGYTF
TRBV12-3/TRBV12-4	TRBJ1-1	15	CASSRQGSSNTEAFF
TRBV28	TRBJ2-5	15	CASSQRLAGQETQYF
TRBV4-3	TRBJ2-1	16	CASSQDRTGGYNEQFF
TRBV6-5	TRBJ2-7	15	CASSTTDNRGKKQYF
TRBV6-5	TRBJ2-3	15	CASSYSRGRTDTQYF
TRBV10-2	TRBJ2-6	16	CASIRTENSGANVLTF
TRBV7-9	TRBJ2-7	17	CASSTPTSGRTSYEQYF
TRBV5-6	TRBJ2-3	18	CASSLSFEAGVPTDTQYF
TRBV11-1	TRBJ1-5	18	CASSFGGQGKNSNQPQHF
TRBV20-1	TRBJ1-2	14	CSARDGDMKYGYTF
TRBV30	TRBJ2-4	14	CALGGFDDKNIQYF
TRBV19	TRBJ1-1	15	CASSGVGVRGTEAFF
TRBV5-6	TRBJ2-7	13	CASSSRENYEQYF
TRBV20-1	TRBJ2-3	15	CSARDGANLRDTQYF
TRBV4-3	TRBJ2-3	16	CASSQDPRPHTDTQYF
TRBV12-3/TRBV12-4	TRBJ2-6	16	CASSFQGGSGANVLTF
TRBV12-5	TRBJ2-1	14	CASGLVQAVHEQFF
TRBV11-2	TRBJ2-1	14	CASSLDGSYNEQFF
TRBV29-1	TRBJ2-1	15	CSVASGRGTYNEQFF
TRBV4-1	TRBJ2-3	15	CASSQAGQSTDTQYF
TRBV2	TRBJ2-2	15	CATPLGGPNTGELFF
TRBV29-1	TRBJ2-1	15	CSVEGGRLSYNEQFF
TRBV11-2	TRBJ2-3	17	CASSLRNRGLSTDTQYF